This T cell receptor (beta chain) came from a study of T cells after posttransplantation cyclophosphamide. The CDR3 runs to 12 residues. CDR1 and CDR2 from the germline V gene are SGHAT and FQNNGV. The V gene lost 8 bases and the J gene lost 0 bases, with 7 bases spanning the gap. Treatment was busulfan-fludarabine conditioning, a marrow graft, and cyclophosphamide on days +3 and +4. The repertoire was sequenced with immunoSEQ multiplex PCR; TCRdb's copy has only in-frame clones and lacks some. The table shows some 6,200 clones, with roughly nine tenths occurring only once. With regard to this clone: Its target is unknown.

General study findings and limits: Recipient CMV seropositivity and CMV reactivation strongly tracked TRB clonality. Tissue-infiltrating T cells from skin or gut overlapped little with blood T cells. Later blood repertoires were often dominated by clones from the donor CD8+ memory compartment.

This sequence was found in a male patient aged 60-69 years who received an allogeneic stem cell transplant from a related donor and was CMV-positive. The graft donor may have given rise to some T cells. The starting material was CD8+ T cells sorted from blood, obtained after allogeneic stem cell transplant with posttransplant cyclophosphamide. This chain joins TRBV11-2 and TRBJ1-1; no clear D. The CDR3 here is CASGEMNTEAFF. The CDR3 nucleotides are TGTGCCAGCGGGGAGATGAACACTGAAGCTTTCTTT.